In its sample, the clone carrying this T cell receptor (beta chain) was seen a few times. What it binds is not known. Constant-region reverse primers amplified full-length variable regions, followed by semi-nested Nested Universal Primer A PCR. TCRdb redid the calling of the 5' RACE reads with MiXCR, one entry per CDR3 protein. The sample contains some 5,800 distinct CDR3 sequences, around 31% of which appear only once. General study points: Greatest tumor Treg TCR overlap was with tumor naive CD4+ cells. The larger cohort examined one V-J beta rearrangement, not whole repertoires.

The CDR3 sequence is 13 residues long. V lost 2 bases to trimming and J lost 2 bases, with 4 bases between them. Germline V lookup: CDR1 SGHTA, CDR2 FQGTGA. Naive CD4+ T cells were purified with Tregs depleted by CD25. What was sequenced was naive CD4+ T cells sorted from a lymph node. The subset is: naive CD4+ T cells, CD4+CD45RA+CD25-. The origin of this receptor is a female donor with breast cancer. The chain recombines TRBV7-3 with TRBJ1-5; D not certain. In DNA, the CDR3 is TGTGCCAGCAGCTTATCAGGCAATCAGCCCCAGCATTTT. This encodes CASSLSGNQPQHF.